This TCR beta chain derives from a study of radiation and T cells in renal cell carcinoma. Study-wide points: Top tumor clonotypes rose in blood 2 weeks post-radiation, then contracted. No pretreatment tumor biopsies were available for baseline clonotypes.

With regard to this clone: Antigen unknown.

TCRdb's table, derived via immunoSEQ multiplex PCR, lists solely in-frame clones and lacks some. Altogether 120,000 or so clones are present, around 81% being singletons, with the ten largest covering around 6.1%. V was cut by 0 bases and J by 3 bases, with 8 bases left in between. Germline values: CDR1 LNHDA, CDR2 SQIVND (reference sequence). This CDR3 contains 15 residues. Noted time point: blood 2 weeks post-SBRT. Treatment: 15 Gy SBRT to primary tumor, nephrectomy 4 weeks later. The tumor was a clear cell renal cell carcinoma. The chain recombines TRBV19 with TRBJ2-2; D remains ambiguous. The receptor comes from a man aged 45-65 years with renal cell carcinoma. The material sequenced was blood, taken from a patient whose treatment included radiotherapy and nephrectomy. The CDR3 protein is CASSIDHRYTGELFF. For the CDR3, the DNA is TGTGCCAGTAGTATAGACCATAGATACACCGGGGAGCTGTTTTTT.